The source of this T cell receptor (beta chain) is a study of cytomegalovirus exposure and HLA in healthy donors. Worth noting for this clone: Its antigen is unknown.

CDR1 is SGHAT and CDR2 is FQDESV in the germline V gene (reference sequence). The V and J ends lost 5 bases and 4 bases, in that order; junction bases with no gene match: 4. This CDR3 spans 14 amino acids. Study results and limitations: Clonal expansion, a later analysis showed, was greater in HLA-associated TCR beta chains than in equally common others. In a later analysis, common viral pathogens appeared linked to several of the most significant clusters. Investigators reported approximately 170 TCR beta chains as tied to cytomegalovirus.

This PCR relied on a set of 60 Vbeta primers and 13 Jbeta primers. Some clones are missing from TCRdb's copy, which holds only in-frame ones; the method was immunoSEQ multiplex PCR. This table has about 130,000 clones, around 85% appearing once. The TCR was taken from a woman aged 25-40 years in good health and CMV-seropositive. The V gene is TRBV11-1, the J gene TRBJ2-1, with 8 nucleotides matching TRBD1. Input material: PBMCs. This chain's CDR3 is CASSPGTGYNEQFF. The CDR3 nucleotides read TGTGCCAGCAGCCCCGGGACAGGTTACAATGAGCAGTTCTTC. Using reference TRBV11-1 and TRBJ2-1 for the parts outside the CDR3, the full variable domain is EAEVAQSPRYKITEKSQAVAFWCDPISGHATLYWYRQILGQGPELLVQFQDESVVDDSQLPKDRFSAERLKGVDSTLKIQPAELGDSAMYLCASSPGTGYNEQFFGPGTRLTVL.